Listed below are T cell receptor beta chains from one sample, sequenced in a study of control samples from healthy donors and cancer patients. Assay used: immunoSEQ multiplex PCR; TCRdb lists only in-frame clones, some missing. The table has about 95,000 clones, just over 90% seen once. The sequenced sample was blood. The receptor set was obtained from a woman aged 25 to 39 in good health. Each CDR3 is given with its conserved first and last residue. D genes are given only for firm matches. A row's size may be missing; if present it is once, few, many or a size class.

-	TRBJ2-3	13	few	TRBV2	CASSMNRVDTQYF	TGTGCCAGCAGCATGAACAGGGTAGATACGCAGTATTTT
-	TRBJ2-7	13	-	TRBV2	CASNPGATYEQYF	TGTGCCAGCAACCCCGGGGCAACCTACGAGCAGTACTTC
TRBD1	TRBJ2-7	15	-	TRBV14	CASSQMVGRGIEQYF	TGTGCCAGCAGCCAAATGGTGGGCAGGGGGATCGAGCAGTACTTC
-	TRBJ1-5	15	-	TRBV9	CASSVDGGAGQPQHF	TGTGCCAGCAGCGTAGATGGAGGGGCAGGTCAGCCCCAGCATTTT
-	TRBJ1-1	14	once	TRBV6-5	CASSYLTENTEAFF	TGTGCCAGCAGTTACCTTACTGAAAACACTGAAGCTTTCTTT
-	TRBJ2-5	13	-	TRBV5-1	CASSPDIQETQYF	TGCGCCAGCAGCCCGGACATCCAAGAGACCCAGTACTTC
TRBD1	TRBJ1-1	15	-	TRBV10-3	CAISDRGGQGTEAFF	TGTGCCATCTCGGACAGGGGTGGGCAAGGCACTGAAGCTTTCTTT
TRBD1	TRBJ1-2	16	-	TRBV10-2	CASRDRAARANYGYTF	TGCGCCAGCAGGGACAGGGCCGCCAGAGCTAACTATGGCTACACCTTC
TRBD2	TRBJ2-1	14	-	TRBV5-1	CASSVAGGRDEQFF	TGCGCCAGCAGCGTAGCGGGGGGGCGCGATGAGCAGTTCTTC
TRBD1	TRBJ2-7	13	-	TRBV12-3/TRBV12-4	CASRTGLRYEQYF	TGTGCCAGCAGGACAGGGTTGCGCTACGAGCAGTACTTC
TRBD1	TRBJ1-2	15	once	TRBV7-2	CASSFAHRQGYGYTF	TGTGCCAGCAGCTTCGCTCATAGACAGGGCTATGGCTACACCTTC
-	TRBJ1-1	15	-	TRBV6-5	CASSPQEGANTEAFF	TGTGCCAGCAGCCCGCAGGAGGGAGCAAACACTGAAGCTTTCTTT
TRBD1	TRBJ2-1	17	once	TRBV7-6	CASSLGTGLSSYNEQFF	TGTGCCAGCAGCTTGGGGACAGGGCTAAGCTCCTACAATGAGCAGTTCTTC
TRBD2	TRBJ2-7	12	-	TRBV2	CASKWLADEQYF	TGTGCCAGCAAATGGCTAGCGGACGAGCAGTACTTC
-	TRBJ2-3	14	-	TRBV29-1	CSVAQGTDRDTQYF	TGCAGCGTGGCCCAAGGGACCGACAGAGATACGCAGTATTTT
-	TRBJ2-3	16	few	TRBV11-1	CASSSQLSHQGDTQYF	TGTGCCAGCAGCTCCCAACTAAGCCATCAGGGGGATACGCAGTATTTT
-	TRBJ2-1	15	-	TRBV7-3	CASAFSGISYNEQFF	TGTGCCAGCGCTTTTTCGGGGATCTCCTACAATGAGCAGTTCTTC
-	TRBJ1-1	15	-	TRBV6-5	CASRSNPTANTEAFF	TGTGCCAGCAGATCTAATCCGACGGCTAACACTGAAGCTTTCTTT
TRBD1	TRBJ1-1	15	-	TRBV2	CASSPEGQVNTEAFF	TGTGCCAGCAGCCCTGAGGGACAGGTGAACACTGAAGCTTTCTTT
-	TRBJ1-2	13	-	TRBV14	CASSQEGVGGYTF	TGTGCCAGCAGCCAGGAGGGCGTGGGTGGCTACACCTTC
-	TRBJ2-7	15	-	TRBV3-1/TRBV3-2	CASSQGVVRGGEQYF	TGTGCCAGCAGCCAAGGGGTTGTACGGGGAGGCGAGCAGTACTTC
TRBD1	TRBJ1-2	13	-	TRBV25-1	CASSEGTDYGYTF	TGTGCCAGCAGTGAAGGGACAGACTATGGCTACACCTTC
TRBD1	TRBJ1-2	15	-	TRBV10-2	CASSESNRGNYGYTF	TGCGCCAGCAGTGAGTCCAACAGGGGCAACTATGGCTACACCTTC
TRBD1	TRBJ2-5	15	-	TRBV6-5	CASSYRDRVGETQYF	TGTGCCAGCAGCTACCGGGACAGGGTAGGAGAGACCCAGTACTTC
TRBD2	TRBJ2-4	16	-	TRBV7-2	CASSLEAGGAKNIQYF	TGTGCCAGCAGCTTAGAGGCGGGGGGAGCCAAAAACATTCAGTACTTC
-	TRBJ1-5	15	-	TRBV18	CASSQNIHSNQPQHF	TGTGCCAGCTCCCAAAATATACACAGCAATCAGCCCCAGCATTTT
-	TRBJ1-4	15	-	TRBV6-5	CASSSLPTGLRKLFF	TGTGCCAGCAGTTCATTGCCAACAGGGTTAAGAAAACTGTTTTTT
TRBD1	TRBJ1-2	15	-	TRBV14	CASSQGTGGLYGYTF	TGTGCCAGCAGCCAAGGGACAGGGGGCCTCTATGGCTACACCTTC
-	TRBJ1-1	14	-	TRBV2	CASSETEVNTEAFF	TGTGCCAGCAGTGAAACCGAAGTGAACACTGAAGCTTTCTTT
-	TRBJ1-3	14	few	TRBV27	CASSFGGAGNTIYF	TGTGCCAGCAGTTTCGGAGGAGCTGGAAACACCATATATTTT
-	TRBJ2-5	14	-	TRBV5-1	CASSFSGNQETQYF	TGCGCCAGCAGCTTTAGCGGTAACCAAGAGACCCAGTACTTC
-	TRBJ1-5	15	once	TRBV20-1	CSASGTPNRNQPQHF	TGCAGTGCTAGTGGGACCCCTAATCGGAATCAGCCCCAGCATTTT
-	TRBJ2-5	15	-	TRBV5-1	CASSLTAGRQETQYF	TGCGCCAGCAGCTTGACGGCGGGTAGACAAGAGACCCAGTACTTC
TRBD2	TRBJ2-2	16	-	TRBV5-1	CASSLGLAGNTGELFF	TGCGCCAGCAGCCTTGGACTAGCGGGAAACACCGGGGAGCTGTTTTTT
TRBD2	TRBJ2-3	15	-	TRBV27	CASSFLAGGMDTQYF	TGTGCCAGCAGTTTCCTAGCGGGGGGGATGGATACGCAGTATTTT
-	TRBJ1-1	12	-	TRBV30	CAWSVVNTEAFF	TGTGCCTGGAGTGTCGTGAACACTGAAGCTTTCTTT
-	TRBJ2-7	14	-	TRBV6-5	CASRTDSSHYEQYF	TGTGCCAGCAGAACGGACAGCTCCCACTACGAGCAGTACTTC
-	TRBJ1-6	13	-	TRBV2	CASQSFTDSPLHF	TGTGCCAGCCAATCATTTACTGATTCACCCCTCCACTTT
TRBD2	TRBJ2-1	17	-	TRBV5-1	CASSTARLAGVYNEQFF	TGCGCCAGCAGCACCGCCAGACTAGCGGGAGTGTACAATGAGCAGTTCTTC
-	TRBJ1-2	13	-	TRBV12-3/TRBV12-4	CASSHQNSYGYTF	TGTGCCAGCAGTCACCAAAACAGCTATGGCTACACCTTC
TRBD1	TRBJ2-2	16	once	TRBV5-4	CASSLVGQGDTGELFF	TGTGCCAGCAGCTTGGTGGGACAGGGAGATACCGGGGAGCTGTTTTTT
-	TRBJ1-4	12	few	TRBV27	CASSFLTGKLFF	TGTGCCAGCAGTTTCCTGACGGGAAAACTGTTTTTT
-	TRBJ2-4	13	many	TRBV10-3	CAISEASSSIQYF	TGTGCCATCAGTGAGGCTAGCTCGAGCATTCAGTACTTC
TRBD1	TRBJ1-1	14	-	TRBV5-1	CASSSTGGLTEAFF	TGCGCCAGCAGCTCTACAGGGGGCTTGACTGAAGCTTTCTTT
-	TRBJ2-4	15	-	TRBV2	CASSDGRTAKNIQYF	TGTGCCAGCAGTGACGGCAGAACAGCCAAAAACATTCAGTACTTC
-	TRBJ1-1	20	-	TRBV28	CASSPNPWRGRDRVNTEAFF	TGTGCCAGCAGTCCCAATCCCTGGCGGGGTCGCGATCGGGTTAACACTGAAGCTTTCTTT
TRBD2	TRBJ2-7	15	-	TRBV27	CASSFLAGATYEQYF	TGTGCCAGCAGCTTTCTAGCGGGGGCTACCTACGAGCAGTACTTC
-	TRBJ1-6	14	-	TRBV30	CAWMVGSYNSPLHF	TGTGCCTGGATGGTAGGCTCCTATAATTCACCCCTCCACTTT
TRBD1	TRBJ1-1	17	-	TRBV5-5	CASNVGDRGLMNTEAFF	TGTGCCAGCAATGTAGGGGACAGGGGGCTAATGAACACTGAAGCTTTCTTT
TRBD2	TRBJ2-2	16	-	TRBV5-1	CASSFGTSGSSGELFF	TGCGCCAGCAGCTTCGGGACTAGCGGGAGTTCCGGGGAGCTGTTTTTT
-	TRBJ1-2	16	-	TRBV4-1	CASSQDQNRLDYGYTF	TGCGCCAGCAGCCAAGATCAAAACCGACTAGACTATGGCTACACCTTC
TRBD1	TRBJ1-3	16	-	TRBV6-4	CASRYPDRGCGNTIYF	TGTGCCAGCAGGTACCCGGACAGGGGTTGTGGAAACACCATATATTTT
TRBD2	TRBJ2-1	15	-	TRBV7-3	CASSPGTISYNEQFF	TGTGCCAGCAGCCCGGGGACTATTTCCTACAATGAGCAGTTCTTC
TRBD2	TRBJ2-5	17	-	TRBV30	CAWSDSLAGGPWETQYF	TGTGCCTGGAGTGACTCTCTAGCGGGGGGGCCTTGGGAGACCCAGTACTTC
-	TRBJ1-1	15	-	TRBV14	CASSQDLMVGREAFF	TGTGCCAGCAGCCAAGACCTCATGGTGGGCAGGGAAGCTTTCTTT
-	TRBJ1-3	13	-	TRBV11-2	CASSSDLGNTIYF	TGTGCCAGCAGCTCCGACTTGGGAAACACCATATATTTT
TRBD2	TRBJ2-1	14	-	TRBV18	CASSPGGRAFEQFF	TGTGCCAGCTCACCAGGCGGGAGGGCCTTTGAGCAGTTCTTC
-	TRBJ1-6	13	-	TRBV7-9	CASRTANNSPLHF	TGTGCCAGCAGGACAGCCAATAATTCACCCCTCCACTTT
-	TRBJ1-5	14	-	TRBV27	CASSSRNWGQPQHF	TGTGCCAGCAGTTCCAGGAACTGGGGCCAGCCCCAGCATTTT
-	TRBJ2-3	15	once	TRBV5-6	CASSPPGWDADTQYF	TGTGCCAGCAGTCCCCCGGGGTGGGACGCAGATACGCAGTATTTT